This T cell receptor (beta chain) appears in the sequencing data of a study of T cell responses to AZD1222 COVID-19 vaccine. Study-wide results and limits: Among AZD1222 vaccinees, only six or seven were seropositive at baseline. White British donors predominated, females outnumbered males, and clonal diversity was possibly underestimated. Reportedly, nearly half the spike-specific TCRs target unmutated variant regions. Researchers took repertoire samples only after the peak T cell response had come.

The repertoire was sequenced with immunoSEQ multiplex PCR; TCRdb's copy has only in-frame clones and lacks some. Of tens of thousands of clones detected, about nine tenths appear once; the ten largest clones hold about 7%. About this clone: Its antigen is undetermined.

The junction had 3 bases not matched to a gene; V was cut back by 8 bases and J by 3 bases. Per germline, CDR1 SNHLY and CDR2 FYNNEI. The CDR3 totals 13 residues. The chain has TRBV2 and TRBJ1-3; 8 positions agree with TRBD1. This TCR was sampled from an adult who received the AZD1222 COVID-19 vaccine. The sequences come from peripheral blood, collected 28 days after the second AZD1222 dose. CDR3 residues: CASRTGNGNTIYF. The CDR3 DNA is TGTGCCAGCCGGACAGGGAATGGAAACACCATATATTTT.